The TCR beta chain described here comes from a study of CD8 T cells in cerebrospinal fluid in Alzheimer's disease. Study in general: CSF T cell clonal expansion was assessed by plate-based nested PCR and droplet-based sequencing.

In terms of frequency, this clonotype is medium-sized. The target antigen is unknown. CSF cells were profiled by 10X single-cell V(D)J and 5' expression. TCRdb derives one entry per CDR3 protein from the 10x single-cell sequencing reads, leaving out DNA. The sample holds 1,200 to 1,500 distinct CDR3 sequences. Whole-study results and caveats: No causal link between EBV and Alzheimer's follows from EBV-specific cerebrospinal fluid TCRs, authors warned.

The CDR3 extends over 15 amino acids. The specimen was cerebrospinal fluid. The TCR comes from a human donor with Alzheimer's disease. V gene TRBV12-3 or TRBV12-4 combines with J gene TRBJ1-2; without DNA, the TCRdb call of TRBD1 cannot be checked. CDR3 sequence: CASSFSPSGGDGYTF.